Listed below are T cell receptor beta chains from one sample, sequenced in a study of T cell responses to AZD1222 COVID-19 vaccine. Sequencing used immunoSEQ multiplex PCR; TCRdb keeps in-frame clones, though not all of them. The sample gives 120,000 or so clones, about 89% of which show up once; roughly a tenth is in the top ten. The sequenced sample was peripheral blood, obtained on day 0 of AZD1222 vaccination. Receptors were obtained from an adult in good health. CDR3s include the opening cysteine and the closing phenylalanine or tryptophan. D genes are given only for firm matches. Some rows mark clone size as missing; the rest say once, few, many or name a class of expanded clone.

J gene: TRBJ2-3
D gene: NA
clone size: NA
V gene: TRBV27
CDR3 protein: CASSLWGSTDTQYF
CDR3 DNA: TGTGCCAGCAGCTTGTGGGGGTCCACAGATACGCAGTATTTT

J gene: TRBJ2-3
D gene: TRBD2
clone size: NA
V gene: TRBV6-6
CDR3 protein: CASSTLAGESTDTQYF
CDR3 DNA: TGTGCCAGCAGCACCCTAGCGGGAGAAAGCACAGATACGCAGTATTTT

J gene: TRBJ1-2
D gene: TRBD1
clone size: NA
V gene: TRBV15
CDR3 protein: CATSIQDRGAGGYTF
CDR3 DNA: TGTGCCACCAGCATTCAGGACAGGGGAGCAGGAGGCTACACCTTC

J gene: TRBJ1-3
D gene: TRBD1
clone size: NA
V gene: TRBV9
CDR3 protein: CASSVDSGDRLSGNTIYF
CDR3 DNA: TGTGCCAGCAGCGTAGATTCAGGGGACAGACTCTCTGGAAACACCATATATTTT

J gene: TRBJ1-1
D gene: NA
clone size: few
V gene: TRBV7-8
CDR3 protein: CASSGDAEVNTEAFF
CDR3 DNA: TGTGCCAGCAGCGGGGACGCTGAGGTGAACACTGAAGCTTTCTTT

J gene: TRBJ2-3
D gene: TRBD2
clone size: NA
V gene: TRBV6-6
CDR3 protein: CASRPLAGGRYSTDTQYF
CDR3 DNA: TGTGCCAGCAGGCCACTAGCGGGAGGTAGATACAGCACAGATACGCAGTATTTT

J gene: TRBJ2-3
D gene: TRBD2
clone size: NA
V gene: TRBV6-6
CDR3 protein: CASSYLAGGERLYF
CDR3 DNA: TGTGCCAGCAGTTACTTAGCGGGGGGGGAACGCTTGTATTTT

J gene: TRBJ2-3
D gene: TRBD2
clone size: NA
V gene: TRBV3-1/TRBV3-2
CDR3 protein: CASARGGLGDTQYF
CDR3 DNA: TGTGCCAGCGCCCGGGGGGGCCTGGGAGATACGCAGTATTTT

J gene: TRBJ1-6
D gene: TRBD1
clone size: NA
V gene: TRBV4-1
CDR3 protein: CASSQGTGTGSPINSPLHF
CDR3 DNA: TGCGCCAGCAGCCAAGGAACCGGGACAGGGAGTCCTATCAATTCACCCCTCCACTTT

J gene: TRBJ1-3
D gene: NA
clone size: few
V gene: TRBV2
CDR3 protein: CASSAGGGENTIYF
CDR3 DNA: TGTGCCAGCAGCGCGGGGGGGGGCGAAAACACCATATATTTT

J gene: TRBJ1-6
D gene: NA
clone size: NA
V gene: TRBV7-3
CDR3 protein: CASSQTGTENSPLHF
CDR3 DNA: TGTGCCAGCAGCCAGACCGGGACGGAGAATTCACCCCTCCACTTT

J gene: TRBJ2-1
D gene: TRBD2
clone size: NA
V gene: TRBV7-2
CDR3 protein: CASSFLSGRRNEQFF
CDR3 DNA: TGTGCCAGCAGCTTTCTAAGCGGGAGGCGGAATGAGCAGTTCTTC

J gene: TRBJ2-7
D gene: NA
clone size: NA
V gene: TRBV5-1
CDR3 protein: CASSSAYGREQYF
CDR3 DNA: TGCGCCAGCAGCTCCGCATATGGAAGAGAGCAGTACTTC

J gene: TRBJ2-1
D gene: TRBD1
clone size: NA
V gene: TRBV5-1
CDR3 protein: CASSTGTVSSYNEQFF
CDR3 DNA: TGCGCCAGCAGCACGGGGACAGTAAGCTCCTACAATGAGCAGTTCTTC

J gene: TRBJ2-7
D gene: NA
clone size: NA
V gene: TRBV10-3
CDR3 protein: CAIKTSTYEQYF
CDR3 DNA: TGTGCCATCAAGACATCAACCTACGAGCAGTACTTC

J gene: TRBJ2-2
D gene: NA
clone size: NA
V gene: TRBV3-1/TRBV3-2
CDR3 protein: CASRGTGTTGELFF
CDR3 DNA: TGTGCCAGCAGGGGCACGGGAACGACCGGGGAGCTGTTTTTT

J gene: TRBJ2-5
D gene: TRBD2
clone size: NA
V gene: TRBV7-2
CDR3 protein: CASSFGGAGETQYF
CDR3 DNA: TGTGCCAGCAGCTTCGGGGGGGCAGGAGAGACCCAGTACTTC

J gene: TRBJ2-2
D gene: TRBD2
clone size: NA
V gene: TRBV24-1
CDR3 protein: CATSDPRGGSHTGELFF
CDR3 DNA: TGTGCCACCAGTGATCCCCGGGGGGGGAGTCACACCGGGGAGCTGTTTTTT

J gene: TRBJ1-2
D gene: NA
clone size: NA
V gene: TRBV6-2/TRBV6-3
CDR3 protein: CASSYGGLGYGYTF
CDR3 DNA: TGTGCCAGCAGTTACGGGGGGCTCGGCTATGGCTACACCTTC

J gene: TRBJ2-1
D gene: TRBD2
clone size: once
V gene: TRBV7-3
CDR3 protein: CASSSSGNNEQFF
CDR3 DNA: TGTGCCAGCAGCTCTAGCGGGAACAATGAGCAGTTCTTC

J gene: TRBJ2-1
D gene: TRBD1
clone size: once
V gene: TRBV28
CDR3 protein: CASSLWQGAQGEQFF
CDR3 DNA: TGTGCCAGCAGTTTATGGCAGGGGGCCCAGGGAGAGCAGTTCTTC

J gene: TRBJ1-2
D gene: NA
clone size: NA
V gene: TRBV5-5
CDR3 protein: CASSLEGDYGYTF
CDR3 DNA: TGTGCCAGCAGCTTAGAAGGCGACTATGGCTACACCTTC

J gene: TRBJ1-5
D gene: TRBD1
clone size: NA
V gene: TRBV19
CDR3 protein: CASSDRGGQPQHF
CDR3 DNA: TGTGCCAGTAGCGACAGGGGCGGGCAGCCCCAGCATTTT